The rows below give T cell receptor beta chains drawn from one sample of a study of T-cell reconstitution after alpha-beta-depleted transplantation in children. TCRdb itself ran the PCR reads through MiXCR, one entry per CDR3 protein. The top ten clones hold around 6.2% of a sample with hundreds of thousands of distinct CDR3 sequences, 8.5% to 10% of them seen once. Material: PBMCs from the stem cell graft donor, obtained from the stem cell graft. The receptors shown here come from a human donor who donated a stem cell graft to a child with acute lymphoblastic leukemia. Both conserved end residues are trimmed from each CDR3. Each record gives: V gene, J gene, clone size, CDR3 protein. Part of the rows lack a size; the others show once, few, many or a class for expanded clones.

TRBV24-1	TRBJ2-7	few	ATSELRHDGRYEQY
TRBV19	TRBJ2-3	NA	ASSSPPTDTQY
TRBV2	TRBJ1-5	few	ASSGRTGGLNQPQH
TRBV5-1	TRBJ2-1	few	ASSLGQANEQF
TRBV30	TRBJ1-6	many	AWSFQGADSPLH
TRBV27	TRBJ2-2	many	ASSLRGGIDTGELF
TRBV5-5	TRBJ2-1	NA	ASSLDPPTRDEQF
TRBV5-1	TRBJ1-2	NA	ASSTGALGDDTNYGYT
TRBV12-3/TRBV12-4	TRBJ2-3	many	ASSLVGAPAQY
TRBV27	TRBJ2-2	many	ASSTGGTGELF
TRBV12-3/TRBV12-4	TRBJ1-5	many	ASSLALGQSNQPQH
TRBV5-4	TRBJ1-1	few	ASQSLLGGGAWDTEAF
TRBV14	TRBJ2-3	NA	ASSQSRTDTQY
TRBV7-8	TRBJ1-1	NA	ASTPDRDGTEAF
TRBV12-3/TRBV12-4	TRBJ2-5	many	ASTTSGGQETQY
TRBV5-1	TRBJ2-7	many	ASSGTYEQY
TRBV20-1	TRBJ2-5	NA	SARGGRGSGGTRGTQY
TRBV4-3	TRBJ2-3	many	ASSQDGGGRGSTDTQY
TRBV9	TRBJ2-5	few	ASSVATGGQETQY
TRBV30	TRBJ1-2	many	AWTRTGANYGYT
TRBV3-1	TRBJ2-5	many	ASSQLAGEETQY
TRBV21-1	TRBJ1-1	many	ASSKGGAGQQPTEAF
TRBV3-1	TRBJ2-5	many	ASSLPGLAQETQY
TRBV7-9	TRBJ1-6	few	ASSLELNSPLH
TRBV5-1	TRBJ1-1	NA	ASSFGSGGDTEAF
TRBV5-1	TRBJ1-2	many	ASSYLGGAGYGYT
TRBV5-1	TRBJ2-2	many	ASSSKNTGELF
TRBV11-2	TRBJ1-5	few	ASSHRENQPQH
TRBV20-1	TRBJ1-4	many	SARDFTHWDEKLF
TRBV20-1	TRBJ2-1	NA	SATRVSSYNEQF
TRBV5-1	TRBJ2-2	many	ASSIGTGNTGELF
TRBV4-1	TRBJ1-1	NA	ASTQGARAGTEAF
TRBV5-5	TRBJ1-4	few	ASATGNEKLF
TRBV18	TRBJ1-3	NA	ASSHPLLLSGNTIY
TRBV6-1	TRBJ1-2	few	ACGRTGDLYGYT
TRBV3-1	TRBJ2-7	once	ATSERLEGDRGNEQY
TRBV18	TRBJ2-7	NA	ASSPTGQPSYEQY
TRBV14	TRBJ1-2	many	ASSPVGQDHGYT
TRBV5-6	TRBJ2-7	many	ASSLGGRISSYEQY
TRBV7-9	TRBJ1-2	few	ASSNRTGGSDGYT
TRBV20-1	TRBJ1-4	few	SATTTGYNEKLF
TRBV5-1	TRBJ1-1	NA	ASSFFGDEAF
TRBV7-2	TRBJ1-4	few	ASSFGGTANEKLF
TRBV3-1	TRBJ2-7	NA	ASSQDLAGGLAEQY
TRBV6-2/TRBV6-3	TRBJ2-1	NA	ASSFEAYNEQF
TRBV5-1	TRBJ1-1	few	ASSIQPSRTEAF
TRBV5-1	TRBJ1-1	NA	ASSLDPRGSGAEAF
TRBV20-1	TRBJ1-1	NA	SAGGQATEAF
TRBV6-1	TRBJ1-5	few	ASSDFMTVSNQPQH
TRBV20-1	TRBJ2-3	NA	SAHQGGGTDTQY
TRBV11-2	TRBJ2-1	few	ASSLEWGGQNYNEQF
TRBV29-1	TRBJ1-2	NA	SVNSEGFGYT
TRBV29-1	TRBJ2-7	many	SVYGGISSYEQY
TRBV29-1	TRBJ2-2	NA	SVEDQSTWRNTGELF
TRBV5-5	TRBJ2-7	NA	ASSSQGGGEQY
TRBV7-2	TRBJ1-1	few	ASSLGGPLNTEAF
TRBV18	TRBJ2-1	few	ASTDRGGDEQF
TRBV5-8	TRBJ2-2	many	AIRGNTGELF